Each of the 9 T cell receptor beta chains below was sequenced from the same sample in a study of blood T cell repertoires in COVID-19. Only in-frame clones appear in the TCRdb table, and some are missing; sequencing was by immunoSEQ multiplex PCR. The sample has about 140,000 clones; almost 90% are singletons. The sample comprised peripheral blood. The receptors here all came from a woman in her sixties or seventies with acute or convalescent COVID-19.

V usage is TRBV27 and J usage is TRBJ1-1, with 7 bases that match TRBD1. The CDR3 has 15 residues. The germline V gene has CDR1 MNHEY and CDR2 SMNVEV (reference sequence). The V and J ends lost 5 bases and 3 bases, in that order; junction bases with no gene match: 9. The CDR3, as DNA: TGTGCCAGCAGTGTACCCCAAACAGGGGACACTGAAGCTTTCTTT. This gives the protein CASSVPQTGDTEAFF.

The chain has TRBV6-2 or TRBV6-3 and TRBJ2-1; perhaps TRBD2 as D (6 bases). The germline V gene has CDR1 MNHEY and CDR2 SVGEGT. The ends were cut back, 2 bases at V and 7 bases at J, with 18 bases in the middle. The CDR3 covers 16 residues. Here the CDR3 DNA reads TGTGCCAGCAGTTACCTGAGGACTACCAACAGGAATGAGCAGTTCTTC. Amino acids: CASSYLRTTNRNEQFF.

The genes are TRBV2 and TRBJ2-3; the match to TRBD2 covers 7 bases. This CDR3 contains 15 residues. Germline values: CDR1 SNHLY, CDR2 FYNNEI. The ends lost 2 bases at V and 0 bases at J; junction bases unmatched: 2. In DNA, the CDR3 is TGTGCCAGCAGTGAAAGGCGGGGGAGCACAGATACGCAGTATTTT. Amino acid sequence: CASSERRGSTDTQYF. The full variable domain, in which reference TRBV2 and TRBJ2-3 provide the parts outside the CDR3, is EPEVTQTPSHQVTQMGQEVILRCVPISNHLYFYWYRQILGQKVEFLVSFYNNEISEKSEIFDDQFSVERPDGSNFTLKIRSTKLEDSAMYFCASSERRGSTDTQYFGPGTRLTVL.

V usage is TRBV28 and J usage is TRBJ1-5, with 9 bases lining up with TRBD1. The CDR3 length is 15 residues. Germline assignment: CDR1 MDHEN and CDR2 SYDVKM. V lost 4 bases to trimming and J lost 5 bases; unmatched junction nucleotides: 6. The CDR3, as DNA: TGTGCCAGCAGTTCCCCAACAGGGGGCCATCAGCCCCAGCATTTT. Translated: CASSSPTGGHQPQHF.

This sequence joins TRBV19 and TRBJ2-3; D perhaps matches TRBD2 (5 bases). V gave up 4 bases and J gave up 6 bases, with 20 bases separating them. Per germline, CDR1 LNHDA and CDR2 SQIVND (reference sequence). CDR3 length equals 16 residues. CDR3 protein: CASSNLAQGGGDTQYF. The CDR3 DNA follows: TGTGCCAGTAGTAATTTAGCTCAAGGAGGTGGGGATACGCAGTATTTT.

The CDR3 DNA sequence: TGTGCCAGCAGCCCCTTAGGGACAGGGTATACCGGGGAGCTGTTTTTT. Amino acid sequence: CASSPLGTGYTGELFF. This rearrangement joins TRBV5-6 to TRBJ2-2; 9 bases map to TRBD1. The CDR3 is made up of 16 amino acids. CDR1 is SGHDT, CDR2 YYEEEE, per germline. Germline trimming cut 4 bases from V and 5 bases from J; bases unmatched to any gene: 9. Based on the CDR3 plus reference TRBV5-6 and TRBJ2-2, the full variable domain is DAGVTQSPTHLIKTRGQQVTLRCSPKSGHDTVSWYQQALGQGPQFIFQYYEEEERQRGNFPDRFSGHQFPNYSSELNVNALLLGDSALYLCASSPLGTGYTGELFFGEGSRLTVL.

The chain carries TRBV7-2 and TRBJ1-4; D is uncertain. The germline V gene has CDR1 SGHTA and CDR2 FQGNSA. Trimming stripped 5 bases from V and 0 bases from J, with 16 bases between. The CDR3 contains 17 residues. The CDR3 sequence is CASSPPEGSTTNEKLFF. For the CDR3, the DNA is TGTGCCAGCAGCCCCCCGGAGGGATCTACAACTAATGAAAAACTGTTTTTT.

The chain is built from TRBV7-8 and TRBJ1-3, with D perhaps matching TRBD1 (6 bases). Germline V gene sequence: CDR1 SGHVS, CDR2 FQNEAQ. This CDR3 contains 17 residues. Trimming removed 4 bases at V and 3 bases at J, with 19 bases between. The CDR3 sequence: CASSSSVGGGLGNTIYF. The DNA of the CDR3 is TGTGCCAGCAGCTCCTCGGTGGGCGGGGGGCTTGGAAACACCATATATTTT.

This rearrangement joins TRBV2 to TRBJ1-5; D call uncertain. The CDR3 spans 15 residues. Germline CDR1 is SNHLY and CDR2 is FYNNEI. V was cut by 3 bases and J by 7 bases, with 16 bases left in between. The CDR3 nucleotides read TGTGCCAGCAGTGATTTCTTGACGGGGTGGCAGCCCCAGCATTTT. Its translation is CASSDFLTGWQPQHF.